This TCR beta chain was profiled in a study of cytomegalovirus exposure and HLA in healthy donors. Study-level findings and limits: The Asian-associated ancestry cluster reportedly had fewer N-insertions than the roughly 720-donor mean in a later analysis. Accounts indicate the classifier identified cytomegalovirus status with strong specificity and sensitivity. In an earlier analysis, in under 700 donors, most V segments appeared productive either ~87% or ~30% of the time.

Both 60 Vbeta primers and 13 Jbeta primers went into the PCR. Method: immunoSEQ multiplex PCR; TCRdb's copy keeps in-frame clones and lacks some. This sample has about 160,000 clones, with roughly 85% found just once. Turning to this clone: Its target is unknown.

Deletions cut 8 bases from V and 5 bases from J, with 25 bases between. The germline CDR1 and CDR2 sequences are MDHEN and SYDVKM. This CDR3 is 16 amino acids long. The chain has TRBV28 and TRBJ2-7; the D gene is possibly TRBD1 (5 bases). The source of this sequence is a middle-aged man in good health and CMV-seronegative. The sample comprised PBMCs. The CDR3 region is CASGATGRVLGDEQYF. CDR3 DNA: TGTGCCAGCGGAGCCACAGGCAGGGTCTTAGGTGACGAGCAGTACTTC. Full variable domain (rest looked up from reference TRBV28 and TRBJ2-7): DVKVTQSSRYLVKRTGEKVFLECVQDMDHENMFWYRQDPGLGLRLIYFSYDVKMKEKGDIPEGYSVSREKKERFSLILESASTNQTSMYLCASGATGRVLGDEQYFGPGTRLTVT.